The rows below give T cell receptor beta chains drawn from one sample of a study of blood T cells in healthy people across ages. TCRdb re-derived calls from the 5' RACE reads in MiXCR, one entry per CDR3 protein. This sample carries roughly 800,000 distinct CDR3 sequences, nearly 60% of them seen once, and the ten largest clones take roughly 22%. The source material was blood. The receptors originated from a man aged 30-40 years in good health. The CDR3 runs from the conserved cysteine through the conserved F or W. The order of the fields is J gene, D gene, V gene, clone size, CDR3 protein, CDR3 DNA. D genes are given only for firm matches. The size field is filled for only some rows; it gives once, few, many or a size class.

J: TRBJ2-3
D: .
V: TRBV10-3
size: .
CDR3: CAISDAGARTDTQYF
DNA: TGTGCCATCAGTGACGCGGGGGCCCGCACAGATACGCAGTATTTT

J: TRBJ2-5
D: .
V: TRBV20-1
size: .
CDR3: CSARPISLSQETQYF
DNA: TGCAGTGCTAGACCCATCAGCCTTTCGCAAGAGACCCAGTACTTC

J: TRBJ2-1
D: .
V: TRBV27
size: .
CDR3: CASSSRDIWGDEQFF
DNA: TGTGCCAGCAGTTCTCGGGACATATGGGGAGATGAGCAGTTCTTC

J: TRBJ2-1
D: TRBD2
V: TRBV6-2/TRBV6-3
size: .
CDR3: CASSRSRLATYNEQFF
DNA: TGTGCCAGCAGTCGATCGAGACTAGCAACTTACAATGAGCAGTTCTTC

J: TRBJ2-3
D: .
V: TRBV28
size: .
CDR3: CASHLGLSSTDTQYF
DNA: TGTGCCAGCCATCTGGGCCTTTCTAGCACAGATACGCAGTATTTT

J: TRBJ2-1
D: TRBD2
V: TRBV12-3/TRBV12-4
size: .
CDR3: CASSTQILAGRYNEQFF
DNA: TGTGCCAGCAGTACCCAGATCCTAGCGGGACGATACAATGAGCAGTTCTTC

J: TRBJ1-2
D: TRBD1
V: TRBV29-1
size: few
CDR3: CSAPQQEEQGYGYTF
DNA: TGCAGCGCCCCACAACAGGAGGAACAGGGGTATGGCTACACCTTC

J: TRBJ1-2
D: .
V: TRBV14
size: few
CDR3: CASAGSERFGYTF
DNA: TGTGCCAGTGCCGGGTCCGAGAGATTTGGCTACACCTTC

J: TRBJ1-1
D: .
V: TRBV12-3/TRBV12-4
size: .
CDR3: CASSLLWGNTEAFF
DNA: TGTGCCAGCAGTTTACTATGGGGGAACACTGAAGCTTTCTTT

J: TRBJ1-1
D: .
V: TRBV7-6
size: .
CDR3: CASSLGSRREEVPFF
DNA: TGTGCCAGCAGCTTGGGGTCTCGGCGAGAAGAAGTACCTTTCTTT

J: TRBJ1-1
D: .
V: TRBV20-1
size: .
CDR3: CSARGGELMNTEAFF
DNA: TGCAGTGCTAGAGGGGGCGAACTCATGAACACTGAAGCTTTCTTT

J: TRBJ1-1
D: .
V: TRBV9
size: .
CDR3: CASSVATPGEAFF
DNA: TGTGCCAGCAGCGTAGCTACGCCAGGCGAAGCTTTCTTT

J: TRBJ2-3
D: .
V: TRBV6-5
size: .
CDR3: CASSYSRGITDTQYF
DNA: TGTGCCAGCAGTTACTCGAGGGGAATCACAGATACGCAGTATTTT

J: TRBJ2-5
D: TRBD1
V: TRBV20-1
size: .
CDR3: CSAGDRGEQYF
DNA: TGCAGTGCGGGGGACAGGGGGGAGCAGTACTTC

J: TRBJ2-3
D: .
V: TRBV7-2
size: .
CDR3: CASNYRVTDTQYF
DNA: TGTGCCAGCAACTACCGAGTGACAGATACGCAGTATTTT

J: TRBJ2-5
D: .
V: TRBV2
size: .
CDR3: CASSSSFQETQYF
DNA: TGTGCCAGCAGCTCGTCGTTCCAAGAGACCCAGTACTTC

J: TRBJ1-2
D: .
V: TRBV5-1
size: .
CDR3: CASSPGRPAINYGYTF
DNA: TGCGCCAGCAGCCCGGGACGGCCGGCGATTAACTATGGCTACACCTTC

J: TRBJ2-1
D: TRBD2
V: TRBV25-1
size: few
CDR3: CASSHRGTSGYNEQFF
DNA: TGTGCCAGCAGTCACAGAGGGACTAGCGGATACAATGAGCAGTTCTTC

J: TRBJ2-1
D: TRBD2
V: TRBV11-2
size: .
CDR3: CASSLGLRRGGSEFF
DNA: TGTGCCAGCAGCTTAGGTTTGAGGCGGGGGGGCTCCGAGTTCTTC

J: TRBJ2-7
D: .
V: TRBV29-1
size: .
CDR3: CSVEAGSSYEQYF
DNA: TGCAGCGTTGAAGCGGGGAGCTCCTACGAGCAGTACTTC

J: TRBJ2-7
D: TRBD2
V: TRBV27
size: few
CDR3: CASSLLAAGYEQYF
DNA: TGTGCCAGCAGTTTACTAGCGGCGGGCTACGAGCAGTACTTC

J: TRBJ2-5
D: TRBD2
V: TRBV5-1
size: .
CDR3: CTSSSGLADLQETQYF
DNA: TGCACCAGCAGCTCGGGACTAGCGGATCTCCAAGAGACCCAGTACTTC

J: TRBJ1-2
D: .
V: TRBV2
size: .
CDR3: CARQPYGYTF
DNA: TGTGCCAGACAGCCCTATGGCTACACCTTC